The 2 T cell receptor beta chains listed next were all sequenced from one sample in a study of blood T cell repertoires in COVID-19. The method was immunoSEQ multiplex PCR; TCRdb's version includes in-frame clones alone and lacks a portion of them. The sample lists fewer than 40,000 clones; over 70% were seen once. The source material was peripheral blood. The receptors stem from a man aged 55 to 70 with active COVID-19.

The chain carries TRBV5-1 and TRBJ2-2; possible D gene TRBD2, 5 bases. This CDR3 is 15 amino acids long. V lost 5 bases and J lost 3, with 14 bases in between. In germline, CDR1 is SGHRS, CDR2 YFSETQ. The CDR3, as DNA: TGCGCCAGCAGGGACTCTCGCCAAGACACCGGGGAGCTGTTTTTT. Its protein product is CASRDSRQDTGELFF.

This chain joins TRBV7-9 and TRBJ2-3; D remains unclear. V was clipped by 5 bases and J by 4 bases, with 10 bases between them. Germline V gene lookup returns CDR1 SEHNR and CDR2 FQNEAQ (reference sequence). The CDR3 loop spans 13 amino acids. CDR3 loop: CASSRGVSDTQYF. DNA for the CDR3: TGTGCCAGCAGCCGCGGAGTTTCAGATACGCAGTATTTT.